Below, one T cell receptor (beta chain) is given with its context. The antigen it binds to is not known. No base quality values were provided; no much bigger clone lies one nucleotide off. V is cut back by 2 bases and J by 6 bases, with 4 bases in the junction unmatched. The CDR1 and CDR2 encoded by the germline V gene (reference sequence) are LNHDA and SQIVND. The CDR3 starts with the cysteine, ends with the phenylalanine, and has 14 residues. Only the CDR3 DNA is retained, 42 bases long and in frame from the first base. The data are from a study of CD4 T cells in lung cancer (dated by TCRdb to between 2018 and 2020). In the study overall: To find responses to candidate mutation-encoded neoepitopes, the study screened blood T cells from NSCLC patients and isolated neoantigen-specific CD4+ T-cell clones and TCRs. The resected patients had lung adenocarcinoma or squamous cell carcinoma, were aged 60 to 69 at blood donation, and mostly were former smokers. Before blood donation, patients had received treatments including platinum chemotherapy, and some received nivolumab or pembrolizumab. Deep sequencing of TCRB was used to follow the frequency of neoantigen-specific clonotypes in tumor resections, non-adjacent lung and cultured T-cell products.

Libraries were built with the immunoSEQ multiplex PCR assay. DNA was isolated with Qiagen DNeasy or QIAamp micro DNA kits and TCRB sequenced with the Adaptive Biotechnology human TCRB sequencing kit. An Illumina MiSeq was used to sequence the TCRB libraries. The paper's processing steps were these. The kit provider's software was used to analyze TCRB sequence data, and Fisher's exact test was applied to assess tumor enrichment of clonotype templates. As stored in TCRdb, this immuneACCESS dataset retains in-frame rearrangements with V and J assigned. A fraction of the clones does not appear; measured against another copy, unresolved V genes explain less than half of the discrepancy, and the remainder lacks a known reason. The V and J calls and clone size are taken from that table; D and trimming were inferred from the DNA. The sample data list 200 to 250 clones, and 90% of these were observed just once. The ten biggest clones cover 56% of the sample.

PBMCs were stimulated with mutant 27-mer peptides plus IL21, IL7, IL15 and IL2 for roughly 13 days, then restimulated with peptide-pulsed autologous B cells. After restimulation with peptide-pulsed B cells, live IFNgamma-secreting T cells were sorted on a FACS Aria2 by cytokine capture. Sorted cells were expanded at limiting dilution, around 3 or 10 cells per well, with irradiated allogeneic PBMCs, phytohemagglutinin and IL2 for 14 to 20 days. Peripheral blood samples or leukapheresis products were collected from the patients. Expanded lines were screened for antigen specificity by IFNgamma ELISA against autologous B cells pulsed with mutant peptides. On the study overall, not on this receptor specifically: Because the IFNgamma-sorted cells included nonspecific IFNgamma producers of unknown purity, the expanded lines ranged from monoclonal to oligoclonal. Some blood-derived responses might reflect in vitro priming of naive T cells or cross-reactivity rather than memory responses to the cancer.

The source of this sequence is a woman aged 55-70 years with non-small cell lung cancer. Some clones in this sample may be carry-over from other donors' samples. The sequence joins TRBV19 to TRBJ1-1, with 9 bases aligning to TRBD1. Specimen: a CD4+ T cell line or clone grown in culture. CDR3 protein: CASSITGGLAEAFF. At the DNA level, the sequence is TGTGCCAGTAGTATAACAGGGGGCTTGGCTGAAGCTTTCTTT.